The clone carrying this TCR beta chain was recorded only once. The junction and the germline gene differ at one end; a read error may be behind it. The record originates from a study of blood T cells in healthy people across ages. Alongside a J-beta primer mix, a sample-barcoded 5' primer served in a second PCR lasting about 7 to 11 cycles. TCRdb reprocessed the 5' RACE reads with MiXCR, giving one entry per CDR3 protein. This table holds around 780,000 distinct CDR3 sequences, about 61% found once. CDR3 length: 16 residues. Germline values: CDR1 DFQATT, CDR2 SNEGSKA (reference sequence). The receptor was isolated from a man aged 35 to 55 in good health. This chain uses TRBV20-1 with TRBJ1-5; D ambiguous. Sample: blood. CDR3 amino acids: CSAGDQTDYSNQPQHF. The CDR3 nucleotides read TGCAGTGCTGGAGATCAGACGGACTATAGCAATCAGCCCCAGCATTTT.